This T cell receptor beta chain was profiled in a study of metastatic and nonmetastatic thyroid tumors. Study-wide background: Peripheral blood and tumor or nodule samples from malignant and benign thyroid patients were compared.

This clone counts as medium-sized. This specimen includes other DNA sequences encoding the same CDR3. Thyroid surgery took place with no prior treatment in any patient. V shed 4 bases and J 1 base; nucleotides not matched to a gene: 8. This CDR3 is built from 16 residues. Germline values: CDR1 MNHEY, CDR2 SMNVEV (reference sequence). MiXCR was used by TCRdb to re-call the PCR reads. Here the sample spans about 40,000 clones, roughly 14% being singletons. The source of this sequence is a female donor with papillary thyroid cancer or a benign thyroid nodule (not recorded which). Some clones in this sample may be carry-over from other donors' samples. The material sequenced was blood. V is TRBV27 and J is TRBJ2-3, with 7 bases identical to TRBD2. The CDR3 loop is CASSSRLAGGTDTQYF. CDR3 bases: TGTGCCAGCAGTTCCCGCCTGGCGGGAGGCACAGATACGCAGTATTTT.